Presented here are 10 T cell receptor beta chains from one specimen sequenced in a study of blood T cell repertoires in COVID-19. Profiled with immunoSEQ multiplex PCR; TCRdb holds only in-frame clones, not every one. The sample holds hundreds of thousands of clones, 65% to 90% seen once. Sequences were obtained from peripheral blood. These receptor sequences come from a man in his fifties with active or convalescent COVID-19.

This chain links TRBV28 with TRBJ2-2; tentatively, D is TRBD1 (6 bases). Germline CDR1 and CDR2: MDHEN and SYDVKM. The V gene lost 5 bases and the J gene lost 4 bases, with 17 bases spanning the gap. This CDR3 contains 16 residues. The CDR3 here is CASSPQGPLGTGELFF. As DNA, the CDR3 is TGTGCCAGCAGTCCTCAGGGGCCCCTGGGCACCGGGGAGCTGTTTTTT.

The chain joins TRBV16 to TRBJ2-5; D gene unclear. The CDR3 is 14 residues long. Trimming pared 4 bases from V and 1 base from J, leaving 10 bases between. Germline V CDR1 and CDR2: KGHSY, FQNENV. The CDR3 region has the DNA TGTGCCAGCAGCCTCACAAGAAGCCAAGAGACCCAGTACTTC. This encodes CASSLTRSQETQYF.

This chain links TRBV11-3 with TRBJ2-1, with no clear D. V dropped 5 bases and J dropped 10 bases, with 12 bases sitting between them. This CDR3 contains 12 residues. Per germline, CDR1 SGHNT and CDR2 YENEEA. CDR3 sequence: CASSPLDGEQFF. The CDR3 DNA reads TGTGCCAGCAGCCCTCTCGACGGGGAGCAGTTCTTC.

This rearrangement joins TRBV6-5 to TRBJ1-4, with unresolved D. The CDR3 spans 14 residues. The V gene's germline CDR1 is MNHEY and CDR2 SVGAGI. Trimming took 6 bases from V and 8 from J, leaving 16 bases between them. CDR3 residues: CASSQERLVEKLFF. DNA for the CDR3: TGTGCCAGCAGCCAAGAGAGGCTTGTCGAAAAACTGTTTTTT.

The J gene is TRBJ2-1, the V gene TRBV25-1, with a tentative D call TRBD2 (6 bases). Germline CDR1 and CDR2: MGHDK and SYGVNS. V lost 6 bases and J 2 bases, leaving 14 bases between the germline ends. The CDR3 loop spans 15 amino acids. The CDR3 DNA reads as TGTGCCAGCAGACCAGGAGGAGGGGCCTACAATGAGCAGTTCTTC. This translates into CASRPGGGAYNEQFF.

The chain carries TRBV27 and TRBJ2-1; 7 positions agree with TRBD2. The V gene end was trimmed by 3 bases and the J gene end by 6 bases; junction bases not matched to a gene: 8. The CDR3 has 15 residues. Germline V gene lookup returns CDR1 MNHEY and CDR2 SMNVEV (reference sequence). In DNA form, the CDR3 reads TGTGCCAGCAGTTTTTGGCCGGGAGGAGGCAATGAGCAGTTCTTC. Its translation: CASSFWPGGGNEQFF.

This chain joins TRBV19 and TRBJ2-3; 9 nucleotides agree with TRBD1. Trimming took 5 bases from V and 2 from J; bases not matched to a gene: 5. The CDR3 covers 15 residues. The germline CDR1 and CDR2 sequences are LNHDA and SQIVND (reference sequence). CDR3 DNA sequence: TGTGCCAGTAGTCGGGACAGGGTAGACACAGATACGCAGTATTTT. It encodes CASSRDRVDTDTQYF.

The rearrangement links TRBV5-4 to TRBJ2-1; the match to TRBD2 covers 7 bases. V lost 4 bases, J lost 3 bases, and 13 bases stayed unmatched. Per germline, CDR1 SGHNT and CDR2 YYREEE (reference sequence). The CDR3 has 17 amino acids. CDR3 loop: CASSPGGGGGLYNEQFF. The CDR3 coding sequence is TGTGCCAGCAGCCCTGGGGGTGGGGGAGGGCTCTACAATGAGCAGTTCTTC.

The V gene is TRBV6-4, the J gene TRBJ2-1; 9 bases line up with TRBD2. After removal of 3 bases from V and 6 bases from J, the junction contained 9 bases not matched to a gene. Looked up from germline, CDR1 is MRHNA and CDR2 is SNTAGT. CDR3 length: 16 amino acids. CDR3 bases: TGTGCCAGCAGTGAACCAGGGACTAGCCAGGGCAATGAGCAGTTCTTC. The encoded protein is CASSEPGTSQGNEQFF.

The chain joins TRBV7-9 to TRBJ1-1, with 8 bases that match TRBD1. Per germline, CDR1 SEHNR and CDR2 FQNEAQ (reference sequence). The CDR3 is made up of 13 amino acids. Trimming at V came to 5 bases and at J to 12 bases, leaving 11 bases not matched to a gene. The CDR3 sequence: CASSLGQGRGTFF. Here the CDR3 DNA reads TGTGCCAGCAGCCTCGGACAGGGACGTGGGACTTTCTTT.